This T cell receptor (beta chain) emerged from a study of T cell changes during pregnancy in multiple sclerosis. Repertoires were generated with immunoSEQ multiplex PCR, while TCRdb's copy carries only in-frame clones and drops some. The profile shows nearly 60,000 clones, roughly nine tenths of them singletons. Sequenced here: CD4+ T cells from peripheral blood mononuclear cells, sampled after pregnancy. This receptor was obtained from a female donor in good health, enrolled as a control in a pregnancy study.

This CDR3 reads CASSLGQGAPDTQYF. The DNA for the CDR3 is TGTGCCAGCAGTCTAGGACAGGGGGCCCCAGATACGCAGTATTTT. The gene calls are TRBV27 and TRBJ2-3, with 11 bases aligning to TRBD1. Looked up from germline, CDR1 is MNHEY and CDR2 is SMNVEV (reference sequence). The CDR3 is made up of 15 amino acids. J gave up 4 bases and V 5 bases, and 5 bases lay outside the gene matches.